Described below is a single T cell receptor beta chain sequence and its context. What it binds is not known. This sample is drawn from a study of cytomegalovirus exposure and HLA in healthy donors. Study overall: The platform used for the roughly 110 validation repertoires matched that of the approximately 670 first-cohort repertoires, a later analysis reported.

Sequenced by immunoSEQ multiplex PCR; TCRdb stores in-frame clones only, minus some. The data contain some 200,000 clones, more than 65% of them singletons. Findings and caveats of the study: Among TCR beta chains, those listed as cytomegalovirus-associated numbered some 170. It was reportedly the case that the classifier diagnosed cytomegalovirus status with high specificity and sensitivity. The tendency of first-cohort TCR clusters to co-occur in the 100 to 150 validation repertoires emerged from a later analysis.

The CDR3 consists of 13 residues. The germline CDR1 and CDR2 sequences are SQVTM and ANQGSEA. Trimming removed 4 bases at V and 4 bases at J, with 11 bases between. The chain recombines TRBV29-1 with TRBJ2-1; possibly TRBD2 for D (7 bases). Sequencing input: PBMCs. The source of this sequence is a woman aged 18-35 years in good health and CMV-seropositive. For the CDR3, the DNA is TGCAGCGTTGCGGGGGGCCAATACAATGAGCAGTTCTTC. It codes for CSVAGGQYNEQFF.